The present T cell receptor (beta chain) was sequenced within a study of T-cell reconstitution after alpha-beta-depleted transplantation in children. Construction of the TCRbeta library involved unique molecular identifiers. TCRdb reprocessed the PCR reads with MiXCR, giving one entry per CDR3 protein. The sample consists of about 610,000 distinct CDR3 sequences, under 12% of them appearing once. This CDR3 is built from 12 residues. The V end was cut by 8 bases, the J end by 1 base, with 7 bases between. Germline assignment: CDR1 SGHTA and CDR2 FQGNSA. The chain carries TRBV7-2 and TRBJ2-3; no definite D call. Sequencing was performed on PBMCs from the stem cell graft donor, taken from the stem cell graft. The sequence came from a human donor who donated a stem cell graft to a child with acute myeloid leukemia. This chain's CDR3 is CASPEGTDTQYF. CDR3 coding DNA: TGTGCCAGCCCAGAGGGCACAGATACGCAGTATTTT.